What follows describes a single T cell receptor (beta chain). TCRdb re-called the reads with MiXCR, one entry per CDR3 protein. The sample yields hundreds of thousands of distinct CDR3 sequences, 20% to 25% seen once. This sample was taken from a study of T cell repertoires in cytomegalovirus infection. Study-wide context: Matching HLA type, along with CMV infection, was indicated by public TCR beta signatures.

With 4 bases removed from V and 3 bases from J, the gap between germline ends came to 10 bases. Per germline, CDR1 SGHNT and CDR2 YYREEE (reference sequence). The CDR3 sequence is 14 residues long. The material sequenced was CD8+ T cells from PBMCs. The V and J genes are TRBV5-4 and TRBJ2-2; D gene uncertain. The clonotype originates from a human donor in good health (CMV status not recorded). Some clones in this sample may be carry-over from other donors' samples. CDR3 loop: CASSEGMHTGELFF. The CDR3 nucleotides read TGTGCCAGCAGCGAAGGGATGCACACCGGGGAGCTGTTTTTT. The whole variable domain, filled in from reference TRBV5-4 and TRBJ2-2, reads ETGVTQSPTHLIKTRGQQVTLRCSSQSGHNTVSWYQQALGQGPQFIFQYYREEENGRGNFPPRFSGLQFPNYSSELNVNALELDDSALYLCASSEGMHTGELFFGEGSRLTVL.